This note documents a single TCR beta chain sequence. The specificity of this receptor is unknown. No quality values exist for individual bases; no much larger clone is one base distant. This specimen belongs to a study of control samples from healthy donors and cancer patients (dated by TCRdb to the early 2020s). Receptors were amplified or captured by the immunoSEQ multiplex PCR assay. TCRdb obtained this table from immuneACCESS and retained in-frame rearrangements with V and J assigned. These tables miss some clones; where compared with another copy, unresolved V genes account for less than half of the shortfall, and the remainder is unexplained. The sample data list 35,000 to 55,000 clones, and 87% of these were observed just once. The ten most abundant clones make up roughly a tenth of the sample. This clonotype originated in a woman aged 60-75 years with lung cancer. The material sequenced was PBMCs.

Here the CDR3 is given as CAWSVLRVNTEAFF. The DNA is TGTGCCTGGAGTGTACTCAGGGTGAACACTGAAGCTTTCTTT. The V and J segments used are TRBV30 and TRBJ1-1; the D gene is possibly TRBD1, with 5 bases matching. From a lookup of the germline V gene (reference sequence), CDR1 and CDR2 are GTSNPN and SVGIG. Inclusive of the bounding cysteine and phenylalanine, the CDR3 is 14 residues long. Only the CDR3 DNA is retained, 42 bases long and in frame from the first base. V gives up 0 bases and J gives up 0 bases, and the segment between their germline ends measures 8 bases.